This T cell receptor (beta chain) emerged from a study of naive and memory T cell subsets. Study observations and caveats: Naive and memory repertoire findings lacked a ground truth for validation. Clonotypes are single alpha or beta chains, not paired receptors.

This CDR3 has 17 amino acids. Per germline, CDR1 ENHRY and CDR2 SYGVKD. J gave up 0 bases and V 10 bases, and 13 bases lay outside the gene matches. Both TRBC1 and TRBC2 were covered by a beta constant-region primer of two equimolar oligonucleotides. Four rounds of PCR amplified the ligated cDNA using nested alpha and beta constant-region primers plus SP2. TCRdb re-called the UMI-ligation and nested PCR reads with MiXCR, one entry per CDR3 protein. Among some 36,000 distinct CDR3 sequences, roughly 13% were seen once, and the ten largest hold 22%. There are many counts of this clonotype. Its antigen is unknown. EMRA cells were CD45RA+CD27-, and effector memory cells CD45RA-CD27-.

This TCR was recovered from a human donor in good health. The V call is TRBV10-3, the J call TRBJ2-1; 9 bases align to TRBD2. The sample was effector memory CD4+ T cells from blood. Stated subset: effector memory, CD45RA- CD27-. CDR3 in amino acids: CATEGTSTLSSYNEQFF. CDR3 DNA: TGTGCCACCGAAGGGACTAGCACCCTAAGCTCCTACAATGAGCAGTTCTTC.